The 25 T cell receptor beta chains below all came from one sample that was sequenced in a study of tumor-infiltrating lymphocytes in localized non-small cell lung cancer. Sequencing used immunoSEQ multiplex PCR; TCRdb keeps in-frame clones, though not all of them. Among approximately 17,000 clones listed, about three quarters were seen once. Input material: lung tumor tissue. Every receptor here comes from a human donor with non-small cell lung cancer.

The chain is built from TRBV7-9 and TRBJ1-6; no reliable D call. This CDR3 has 14 residues. Germline-derived CDR1 and CDR2 are SEHNR and FQNEAQ (reference sequence). V gave up 5 bases and J gave up 4 bases, with 9 bases separating them. The DNA for the CDR3 is TGTGCCAGCAGCATCCGACCGTATAATTCACCCCTCCACTTT. Its protein product is CASSIRPYNSPLHF.

V and J are TRBV6-6 and TRBJ1-4; D not resolved. V gave up 6 bases and J gave up 8 bases, with 10 bases separating them. The CDR3 is 12 amino acids. CDR1 and CDR2 (germline): MNHNY, SVGAGI (reference sequence). This CDR3 is CASRAPEEKLFF. DNA for the CDR3: TGTGCCAGCAGGGCTCCTGAGGAAAAACTGTTTTTT.

The chain has TRBV2 and TRBJ1-2, with TRBD1 matching 8 bases. The CDR3 runs to 15 residues. Germline V gene data show CDR1 as SNHLY and CDR2 as FYNNEI. Trimming took 7 bases from V and 9 from J; bases not matched to a gene: 16. The CDR3 DNA is TGTGCCAGCACCGGGACAGGCCTCTATGAATCTCGCTACACCTTC. It encodes CASTGTGLYESRYTF.

The chain combines TRBV10-1 with TRBJ2-7; 11 nucleotides agree with TRBD2. The junction had 3 bases not matched to a gene; V was cut back by 6 bases and J by 5 bases. The CDR3 contains 13 residues. Germline V gene data show CDR1 as WNHNN and CDR2 as SYGVQD (reference sequence). CDR3 sequence reads: CASRLAGVHEQYF. The CDR3, as DNA: TGCGCCAGCAGACTAGCGGGAGTGCACGAGCAGTACTTC.

The chain links TRBV11-2 to TRBJ1-1; D is possibly TRBD1 (6 bases). Germline-derived CDR1 and CDR2 are SGHAT and FQNNGV. The CDR3 has 12 residues. Trimming pared 5 bases from V and 7 bases from J, leaving 11 bases between. This CDR3 reads CASSRTAGEAFF. The CDR3 nucleotides read TGTGCCAGCAGCCGGACAGCGGGTGAAGCTTTCTTT.

This clone is medium-sized within its sample. The genes are TRBV4-1 and TRBJ1-2; D is possibly TRBD1 (6 bases). V was trimmed by 0 bases and J by 6 bases, leaving 11 bases between them. Per the germline V gene, CDR1 is MGHRA and CDR2 is YSYEKL. The CDR3 has 14 amino acids. In nucleotides, the CDR3 is TGCGCCAGCAGCCAAGACCACAGGGCGAATGGCTACACCTTC. Amino acid sequence: CASSQDHRANGYTF.

The CDR3 coding sequence is TGTGCCAGCAGCTTAAGTGACTCGAACACTGAAGCTTTCTTT. It yields the protein CASSLSDSNTEAFF. The V and J genes are TRBV7-3 and TRBJ1-1, with D uncertain. The CDR3 is 14 residues long. V dropped 1 base and J dropped 1 base, with 7 bases sitting between them. Germline CDR1 reads SGHTA; CDR2 reads FQGTGA.

The J gene is TRBJ1-2, the V gene TRBV19; D uncertain. Trimming took 5 bases from V and 7 from J, leaving 14 bases between them. The length of the CDR3 is 13 residues. Germline-derived CDR1 and CDR2 are LNHDA and SQIVND (reference sequence). CDR3 sequence (DNA): TGTGCCAGTAGTCCCCTTCGGGAGGGTGGCTACACCTTC. Encoded protein: CASSPLREGGYTF.

The chain recombines TRBV28 with TRBJ2-5, with 8 nucleotides matching TRBD2. The CDR3 runs to 15 residues. Germline V gene lookup returns CDR1 MDHEN and CDR2 SYDVKM. Trimming cost V 7 bases and J 7 bases; bases outside gene matches: 14. The CDR3, as DNA: TGTGCCAGCACACCCGGAAGTAGCGGGGATGGGACCCAGTACTTC. Protein sequence: CASTPGSSGDGTQYF.

The chain recombines TRBV11-3 with TRBJ2-2; 8 nucleotides agree with TRBD2. The CDR3 sequence is 16 residues long. Germline trimming cut 4 bases from V and 1 base from J; bases unmatched to any gene: 5. CDR1 SGHNT and CDR2 YENEEA come from the germline V gene. Written as DNA, the CDR3 is TGTGCCAGCAGCTCTCGGGAGGGCCGGAACACCGGGGAGCTGTTTTTT. Protein product: CASSSREGRNTGELFF.

J is TRBJ1-5 and V is TRBV6-1; D unresolved. Trimming took 2 bases from V and 7 from J, leaving 9 bases between them. The CDR3 totals 13 residues. The germline V gene encodes CDR1 MNHNS and CDR2 SASEGT. The DNA for the CDR3 is TGTGCCAGCAGTGAAAGGAGGGAACAGCCCCAGCATTTT. Translation: CASSERREQPQHF.

The rearrangement uses TRBV29-1 and TRBJ1-1, with a possible D match to TRBD1 (5 bases). Germline CDR1 reads SQVTM; CDR2 reads ANQGSEA. The V end lost 4 bases, the J end lost 4 bases, and 10 bases lay between the germline ends. This CDR3 comprises 12 residues. Written as DNA, the CDR3 is TGCAGCGTTGCCGGGGGGAGCACTGAAGCTTTCTTT. Protein product: CSVAGGSTEAFF.

The chain recombines TRBV7-2 with TRBJ1-2; D is possibly TRBD1 (5 bases). The V end lost 4 bases, the J end lost 2 bases, and 17 bases lay between the germline ends. The V gene's germline CDR1 is SGHTA and CDR2 FQGNSA. The CDR3 runs to 16 residues. The CDR3 coding sequence is TGTGCCAGCAGCTACATGCACATAGGGGTGAACTATGGCTACACCTTC. Encoded protein: CASSYMHIGVNYGYTF.

This clone has a single count. This sequence joins TRBV2 and TRBJ2-1; possible D gene TRBD2, 7 bases. This CDR3 has 14 residues. Germline V lookup: CDR1 SNHLY, CDR2 FYNNEI. V lost 7 bases to trimming and J lost 14 bases, with 24 bases between them. This CDR3 reads CASKQGWGGRSKFF. CDR3 DNA: TGTGCCAGCAAACAAGGGTGGGGGGGCCGCTCAAAGTTCTTC.

The chain joins TRBV2 to TRBJ1-5; the match to TRBD1 covers 8 bases. V shed 8 bases and J 0 bases; nucleotides not matched to a gene: 6. Germline CDR1 SNHLY, CDR2 FYNNEI. The CDR3 is made up of 15 amino acids. This CDR3 is CASGQGTYSNQPQHF. The DNA for the CDR3 is TGTGCCAGCGGACAGGGTACGTATAGCAATCAGCCCCAGCATTTT.

V gene TRBV7-9 combines with J gene TRBJ2-3; D possibly corresponds to TRBD2 (6 bases). V shed 1 base and J shed 6 bases, with 11 bases lying between them. The V gene's germline CDR1 is SEHNR and CDR2 FQNEAQ (reference sequence). The CDR3 is made up of 14 amino acids. The CDR3, as DNA: TGTGCCAGCAGCTTAGTAGGCGGGGTGGATACGCAGTATTTT. Protein product: CASSLVGGVDTQYF.

This rearrangement joins TRBV11-2 to TRBJ1-2; the D is unclear. V lost 5 bases and J lost 3, with 10 bases in between. CDR1 SGHAT and CDR2 FQNNGV come from the germline V gene. The CDR3 covers 13 residues. In nucleotides, the CDR3 is TGTGCCAGCAGCAGAATGGGCGACTATGGCTACACCTTC. It specifies CASSRMGDYGYTF. The full variable domain, with the rest looked up from reference TRBV11-2 and TRBJ1-2, is EAGVAQSPRYKIIEKRQSVAFWCNPISGHATLYWYQQILGQGPKLLIQFQNNGVVDDSQLPKDRFSAERLKGVDSTLKIQPAKLEDSAVYLCASSRMGDYGYTFGSGTRLTVV.

The rearrangement joins TRBV19 to TRBJ1-2; no definite D call. Trimming left V 4 bases short and J 1 base short, with 7 bases between. The CDR3 runs 13 residues. Germline assignment: CDR1 LNHDA and CDR2 SQIVND (reference sequence). CDR3 sequence (DNA): TGTGCCAGTAGTACCACACGTAACTATGGCTACACCTTC. Amino acids: CASSTTRNYGYTF. Looking up the rest from reference TRBV19 and TRBJ1-2 gives the full variable domain: DGGITQSPKYLFRKEGQNVTLSCEQNLNHDAMYWYRQDPGQGLRLIYYSQIVNDFQKGDIAEGYSVSREKKESFPLTVTSAQKNPTAFYLCASSTTRNYGYTFGSGTRLTVV.

The chain joins TRBV6-6 to TRBJ2-5; D might be TRBD1 (5 bases). CDR3 length equals 13 residues. Germline lookup yields CDR1 MNHNY and CDR2 SVGAGI (reference sequence). V lost 8 bases and J lost 5, with 15 bases in between. The CDR3 here is CASAFPGFETQYF. The CDR3 bases are TGTGCCAGCGCTTTTCCAGGGTTTGAGACCCAGTACTTC.

This clone was observed once. This sequence joins TRBV11-1 and TRBJ2-7, with D perhaps TRBD1 or TRBD2 (5 bases each). V shed 1 base and J shed 5 bases, with 12 bases lying between them. The CDR3 sequence is 14 residues long. The germline CDR1 and CDR2 sequences are SGHAT and FQDESV (reference sequence). CDR3 bases: TGTGCCAGCAGCTTAGGCGACGGGGCGGACGAGCAGTACTTC. Translated, it gives CASSLGDGADEQYF.

The rearrangement joins TRBV9 to TRBJ2-5, with a weak D call TRBD2 (6 bases). This CDR3 is 15 amino acids long. The ends were cut back, 3 bases at V and 1 base at J, with 13 bases in the middle. From germline, CDR1 is SGDLS and CDR2 YYNGEE. The CDR3, as DNA: TGTGCCAGCAGCGCGCTAGGGACTCCCCAAGAGACCCAGTACTTC. Protein product: CASSALGTPQETQYF.

J is TRBJ1-2 and V is TRBV28; no firm D call. The CDR3 has 12 amino acids. From germline, CDR1 is MDHEN and CDR2 SYDVKM. V lost 1 base and J 5 bases, leaving 5 bases between the germline ends. The CDR3 coding sequence is TGTGCCAGCAGTTTATTGGGATATGGCTACACCTTC. Translated, it gives CASSLLGYGYTF.

The rearrangement joins TRBV12-2 to TRBJ2-1; the table's TRBD1 call for D was not verified on the DNA. TRBV12-2 is a documented pseudogene. CDR3 length: 15 amino acids. The CDR3 DNA reads as TGTGCAAGTCGCTTAGCGGTCGGACAGTACAATGAGCAGTTCTTC. It yields the protein CASRLAVGQYNEQFF.

The CDR3 spells CASSALRDTQYF. The CDR3 DNA is TGTGCCAGCAGCGCACTTCGGGATACGCAGTATTTT. This rearrangement joins TRBV9 to TRBJ2-3; D is unresolved. The CDR3 is 12 residues long. Germline V gene data show CDR1 as SGDLS and CDR2 as YYNGEE. V was trimmed by 3 bases and J by 6 bases, leaving 8 bases between them.

The chain uses TRBV15 and TRBJ1-5; the D is unclear. The CDR3 consists of 12 residues. Germline values: CDR1 LNHNV, CDR2 YYDKDF (reference sequence). V lost 5 bases, J lost 5 bases, and 7 bases lay in between. The CDR3 nucleotides are TGTGCCACCAGCGAGGGCTATCAGCCCCAGCATTTT. Its translation: CATSEGYQPQHF.